The clone carrying this TCR beta chain appeared a few times. Its cognate antigen is unknown. The data are from a study of response to subunit inactivated influenza vaccine. Whole-study findings and limits: There was a suggestion from the authors that each seasonal influenza vaccination recruits few new T cells.

MiXCR, applied by TCRdb to the RT-PCR reads, yields one record per CDR3 protein. The sample has just over 300,000 distinct CDR3 sequences; 21% are singletons. The source is a man aged 50 to 69 who received an inactivated influenza vaccine. The sequences come from PBMCs from blood, collected less than 22 months after vaccination.

The CDR3 DNA is TGTGCCAGCAGCCAAGACCCTTCCTTCTATGGCTACACCTTC. This translates into CASSQDPSFYGYTF. The gene calls are TRBV3-1 and TRBJ1-2; no firm D call. Between the trimmed V and J ends, which lost 0 bases and 4 bases, there was a span of 9 bases. CDR3 size: 14 residues. CDR1 is LGHDT and CDR2 is YNNKEL in the germline V gene (reference sequence). Supplemented by reference TRBV3-1 and TRBJ1-2, the full variable domain reads DTAVSQTPKYLVTQMGNDKSIKCEQNLGHDTMYWYKQDSKKFLKIMFSYNNKELIINETVPNRFSPKSPDKAHLNLHINSLELGDSAVYFCASSQDPSFYGYTFGSGTRLTVV.